These 22 T cell receptor beta chains were all obtained from the same sample, sequenced in a study of glioma-infiltrating T cells after dendritic cell vaccination. TCRdb keeps only in-frame clones here, not all; method: immunoSEQ multiplex PCR. The sample contains about 32,000 clones, over 90% of which appear only once. The source was blood, collected before dendritic cell vaccination. These TCRs come from a human donor with glioblastoma.

In this sample, this clone turned up once. This chain uses TRBV19 with TRBJ2-3, with 9 positions matching TRBD1. V was pared by 4 bases and J by 1 base, with 6 bases of the junction left unmatched. CDR1 LNHDA and CDR2 SQIVND come from the germline V gene (reference sequence). This CDR3 region has 16 residues. The CDR3 here is CASSRGTGQRTDTQYF. CDR3 sequence (DNA): TGTGCCAGTAGTAGGGGGACAGGGCAACGCACAGATACGCAGTATTTT.

CDR3 protein: CASSQATNYGYTF. The CDR3 nucleotides are TGTGCCAGCAGCCAAGCTACTAACTATGGCTACACCTTC. The rearrangement joins TRBV14 to TRBJ1-2; D not resolved. Germline CDR1 and CDR2: SGHDN and FVKESK. Between the trimmed V and J ends, which lost 1 base and 0 bases, there was a span of 3 bases. This CDR3 contains 13 residues.

This chain uses TRBV4-1 with TRBJ1-1, with D hard to call. Germline lookup yields CDR1 MGHRA and CDR2 YSYEKL. The CDR3 spans 14 residues. V was clipped by 0 bases and J by 7 bases, with 12 bases between them. The CDR3 loop is CASSQDRGFSEAFF. Here the CDR3 DNA reads TGCGCCAGCAGCCAAGATCGCGGGTTTAGTGAAGCTTTCTTT.

This clone was counted between two and nine times. The J gene is TRBJ2-3, the V gene TRBV6-1; 16 bases agree with TRBD2. The CDR3 runs to 15 residues. Germline trimming cut 6 bases from V and 4 bases from J; bases unmatched to any gene: 1. Germline values: CDR1 MNHNS, CDR2 SASEGT. CDR3 loop: CASRGLAGGADTQYF. The CDR3 region has the DNA TGTGCCAGCAGGGGACTAGCGGGGGGGGCAGATACGCAGTATTTT.

J is TRBJ2-5 and V is TRBV5-1; 9 nucleotides align to TRBD2. CDR1 is SGHRS and CDR2 is YFSETQ in the germline V gene. This CDR3 region has 16 residues. The ends lost 4 bases at V and 2 bases at J; junction bases unmatched: 9. CDR3 loop: CASSPQGGGVQETQYF. CDR3 sequence (DNA): TGCGCCAGCAGCCCCCAGGGCGGGGGGGTTCAAGAGACCCAGTACTTC.

This chain joins TRBV7-6 and TRBJ1-4; D gene ambiguous. The CDR3 has 16 residues. V lost 2 bases to trimming and J lost 0 bases, with 10 bases between them. CDR1 and CDR2 from the germline V gene are SGHVS and FNYEAQ. The CDR3 loop reads CASSLSTVPTNEKLFF. The CDR3 coding sequence is TGTGCCAGCAGCTTAAGCACAGTTCCAACTAATGAAAAACTGTTTTTT.

As regards this clone: Additional DNA sequences in this sample encode the identical CDR3. The V and J genes are TRBV9 and TRBJ1-6; possibly TRBD1 for D (6 bases). The CDR3 consists of 15 residues. The germline V gene has CDR1 SGDLS and CDR2 YYNGEE. V gave up 4 bases and J gave up 5 bases, with 13 bases separating them. CDR3 sequence reads: CASSQRTANNSPLHF. Here the CDR3 DNA reads TGTGCCAGCAGCCAGCGGACAGCCAATAATTCACCCCTCCACTTT.

CDR3 region: CASSLVEQSGEQFF. The CDR3 coding sequence is TGTGCCAGCAGCTTAGTTGAGCAGTCGGGTGAGCAGTTCTTC. The chain couples TRBV7-9 to TRBJ2-1; D ambiguous. Trimming shortened V by 1 base and J by 9 bases, and 13 bases separated the two germline ends. The CDR3 spans 14 residues. Germline CDR1 SEHNR, CDR2 FQNEAQ (reference sequence).

The rearrangement uses TRBV19 and TRBJ2-2, with 8 nucleotides matching TRBD2. This CDR3 region has 14 residues. V trimming: 6 bases; J trimming: 6 bases; junction bases outside the gene matches: 6. Germline CDR1 LNHDA, CDR2 SQIVND (reference sequence). In DNA form, the CDR3 reads TGTGCCAGTAGGAGCGGGGGAGGCGCCGGGGAGCTGTTTTTT. This codes for CASRSGGGAGELFF.

The chain uses TRBV2 and TRBJ1-1; tentative D call: TRBD1 (6 bases). Trimming left V 5 bases short and J 4 bases short, with 11 bases between. CDR1 and CDR2 from the germline V gene are SNHLY and FYNNEI. CDR3 length: 13 amino acids. The CDR3 is CASSYLGGTEAFF. In DNA form, the CDR3 reads TGTGCCAGCAGTTATCTAGGGGGCACTGAAGCTTTCTTT.

This clone was counted a few times. This likely reflects a read error, since a far larger clone is one base away. As the CDR3 is not closed by the conserved phenylalanine or tryptophan, this likely results from a read error. The V gene is TRBV6-4, the J gene TRBJ1-1; 8 nucleotides agree with TRBD1. Germline lookup yields CDR1 MRHNA and CDR2 SNTAGT. The CDR3 spans 15 residues. With V trimmed by 0 bases and J by 6 bases, 6 bases remained unmatched. This chain's CDR3 is CASSDSDRESSEAFL. In nucleotides, the CDR3 is TGTGCCAGCAGTGACTCGGACAGGGAATCTTCTGAAGCTTTCCTT.

The CDR3 sequence: CASSESRVRSYEQYF. The DNA of the CDR3 is TGCGCCAGCAGTGAGTCGAGGGTTAGATCCTACGAGCAGTACTTC. The chain employs TRBV10-1 and TRBJ2-7, with D perhaps TRBD2 (5 bases). The CDR3 length is 15 residues. The germline CDR1 and CDR2 sequences are WNHNN and SYGVQD (reference sequence). Trimming cost V 0 bases and J 1 base, with 10 bases left between them.

This sequence joins TRBV10-3 and TRBJ2-5; weak D call: TRBD1 (5 bases). V was clipped by 6 bases and J by 0 bases, with 8 bases between them. The germline gives CDR1 ENHRY, CDR2 SYGVKD. The CDR3 covers 13 residues. The CDR3 DNA sequence: TGTGCCATCAGGCAGGGCCACCAAGAGACCCAGTACTTC. This gives the protein CAIRQGHQETQYF.

This clone has just one count. The sample contains more than one DNA sequence encoding this CDR3. The chain couples TRBV4-1 to TRBJ1-6; 8 bases map to TRBD1. CDR3 length: 15 amino acids. Trimming took 1 base from V and 7 from J; bases not matched to a gene: 3. CDR1 MGHRA and CDR2 YSYEKL come from the germline V gene. The CDR3 DNA follows: TGCGCCAGCAGCCAAGGACAGGGGCAAAATTCACCCCTCCACTTT. This translates into CASSQGQGQNSPLHF.

In nucleotides, the CDR3 is TGCAGCGCATGGAGAGCGGGGGGGTACAATGAGCAGTTCTTC. This gives the protein CSAWRAGGYNEQFF. The chain carries TRBV29-1 and TRBJ2-1; 10 bases map to TRBD2. The CDR3 length is 14 residues. Germline trimming cut 7 bases from V and 4 bases from J; bases unmatched to any gene: 7. Germline loops: CDR1 SQVTM, CDR2 ANQGSEA.

This clone has a single count. The chain uses TRBV29-1 and TRBJ2-7; possibly TRBD2 for D (6 bases). Germline CDR1 is SQVTM and CDR2 is ANQGSEA. The CDR3 extends over 11 amino acids. Trimming removed 4 bases at V and 6 bases at J, with 10 bases between. The CDR3 nucleotides are TGCAGCGTTGCGGAGGGCGGCGAGCAGTACTTC. This gives the protein CSVAEGGEQYF.

The chain combines TRBV10-3 with TRBJ2-5; TRBD2 matches 7 bases. This CDR3 spans 13 amino acids. Germline V gene lookup returns CDR1 ENHRY and CDR2 SYGVKD. V lost 7 bases and J lost 4; bases outside the gene matches: 6. The chain's CDR3 is CAITPGEGETQYF. For the CDR3, the DNA is TGTGCCATCACCCCCGGGGAGGGAGAGACCCAGTACTTC.

This clone showed up just a few times. This sequence joins TRBV19 and TRBJ2-1; D gene uncertain. Trimming cost V 3 bases and J 1 base, with 7 bases left between them. Germline V gene sequence: CDR1 LNHDA, CDR2 SQIVND (reference sequence). This CDR3 has 14 amino acids. DNA of the CDR3: TGTGCCAGTAGTATTCGTCAGTCCTACAATGAGCAGTTCTTC. Protein sequence: CASSIRQSYNEQFF. The full variable domain, with the rest looked up from reference TRBV19 and TRBJ2-1, is DGGITQSPKYLFRKEGQNVTLSCEQNLNHDAMYWYRQDPGQGLRLIYYSQIVNDFQKGDIAEGYSVSREKKESFPLTVTSAQKNPTAFYLCASSIRQSYNEQFFGPGTRLTVL.

This chain joins TRBV7-8 and TRBJ2-3; 8 nucleotides match TRBD2. After removal of 5 bases from V and 4 bases from J, the junction contained 14 bases not matched to a gene. Germline V gene lookup returns CDR1 SGHVS and CDR2 FQNEAQ. CDR3 size: 17 residues. The CDR3, as DNA: TGTGCCAGCAGCCACCCCCGGACGGGGGGGGAGGCAGATACGCAGTATTTT. It codes for CASSHPRTGGEADTQYF.

The chain joins TRBV18 to TRBJ2-5; D is perhaps TRBD1 (6 bases). CDR3 length: 14 amino acids. Germline V gene lookup returns CDR1 KGHSH and CDR2 LQKENI. V shed 0 bases and J shed 5 bases, with 10 bases lying between them. The CDR3: CASSPPSQGETQYF. CDR3 coding DNA: TGTGCCAGCTCACCACCGTCACAGGGCGAGACCCAGTACTTC.

The J gene is TRBJ2-1, the V gene TRBV5-1, with D possibly matching TRBD1 (5 bases). Trimming took off 5 bases at V and 5 bases at J, with 11 bases between the two ends. The CDR3 consists of 13 residues. CDR1 is SGHRS, CDR2 YFSETQ, per germline. The CDR3: CASRQGLNNEQFF. For the CDR3, the DNA is TGCGCCAGCAGGCAGGGCCTTAACAATGAGCAGTTCTTC.

The CDR3 bases are TGTGCCATCAGTGAGTCTACTAGCGGGGGCGTGGAGACCCAGTACTTC. Translated, it gives CAISESTSGGVETQYF. The rearrangement joins TRBV10-3 to TRBJ2-5, with 11 bases identical to TRBD2. The CDR3 runs 16 residues. CDR1 is ENHRY, CDR2 SYGVKD, per germline. V dropped 0 bases and J dropped 5; count of bases not matched to a gene: 5.